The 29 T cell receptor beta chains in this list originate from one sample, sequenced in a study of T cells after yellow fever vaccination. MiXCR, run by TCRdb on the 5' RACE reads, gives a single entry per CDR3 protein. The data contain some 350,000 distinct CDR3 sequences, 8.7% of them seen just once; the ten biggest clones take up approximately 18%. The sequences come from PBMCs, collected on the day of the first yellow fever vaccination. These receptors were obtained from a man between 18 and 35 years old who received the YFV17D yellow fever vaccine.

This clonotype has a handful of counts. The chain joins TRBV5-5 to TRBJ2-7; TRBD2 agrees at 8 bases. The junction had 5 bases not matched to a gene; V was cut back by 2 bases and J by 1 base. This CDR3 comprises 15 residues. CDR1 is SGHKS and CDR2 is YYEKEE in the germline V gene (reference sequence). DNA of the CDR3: TGTGCCAGCAGCTTTAGCGGGGCGAAATCCTACGAGCAGTACGTC. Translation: CASSFSGAKSYEQYV.

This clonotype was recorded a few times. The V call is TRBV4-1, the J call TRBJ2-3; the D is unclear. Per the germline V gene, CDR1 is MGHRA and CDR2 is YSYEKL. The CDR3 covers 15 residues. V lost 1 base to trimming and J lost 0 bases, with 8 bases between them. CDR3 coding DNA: TGCGCCAGCAGCCAAGGGCTATACAGCACAGATACGCAGTATTTT. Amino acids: CASSQGLYSTDTQYF.

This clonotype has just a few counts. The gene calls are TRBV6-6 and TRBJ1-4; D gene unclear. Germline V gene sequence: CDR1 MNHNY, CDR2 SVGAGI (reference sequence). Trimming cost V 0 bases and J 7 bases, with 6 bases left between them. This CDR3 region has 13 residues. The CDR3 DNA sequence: TGTGCCAGCAGTTACTCTCCCGGTGAAAAACTGTTTTTT. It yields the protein CASSYSPGEKLFF.

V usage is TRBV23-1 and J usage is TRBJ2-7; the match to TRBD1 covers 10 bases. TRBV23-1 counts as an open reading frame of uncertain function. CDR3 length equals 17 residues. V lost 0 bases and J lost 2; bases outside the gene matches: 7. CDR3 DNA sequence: TGCGCCAGCAGTCAATCGCGTCCCGGACAGGGGGCCTACGAGCAGTACGTC. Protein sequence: CASSQSRPGQGAYEQYV.

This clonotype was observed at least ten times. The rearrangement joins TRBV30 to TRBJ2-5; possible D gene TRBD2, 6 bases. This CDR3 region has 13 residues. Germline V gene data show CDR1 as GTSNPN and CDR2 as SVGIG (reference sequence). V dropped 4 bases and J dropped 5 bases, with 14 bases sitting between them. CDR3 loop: CAWTPFGRETQYF. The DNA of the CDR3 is TGTGCCTGGACCCCTTTTGGGAGGGAGACCCAGTACTTC. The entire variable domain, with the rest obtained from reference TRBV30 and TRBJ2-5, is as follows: SQTIHQWPATLVQPVGSPLSLECTVEGTSNPNLYWYRQAAGRGLQLLFYSVGIGQISSEVPQNLSASRPQDRQFILSSKKLLLSDSGFYLCAWTPFGRETQYFGPGTRLLVL.

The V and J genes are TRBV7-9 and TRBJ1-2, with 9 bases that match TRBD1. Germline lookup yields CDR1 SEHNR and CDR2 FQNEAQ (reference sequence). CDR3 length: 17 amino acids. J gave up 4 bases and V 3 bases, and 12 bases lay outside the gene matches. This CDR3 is CASSFTGTGSDGYGYTF. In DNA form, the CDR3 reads TGTGCCAGCAGCTTTACCGGGACAGGGTCAGACGGCTATGGCTACACCTTC.

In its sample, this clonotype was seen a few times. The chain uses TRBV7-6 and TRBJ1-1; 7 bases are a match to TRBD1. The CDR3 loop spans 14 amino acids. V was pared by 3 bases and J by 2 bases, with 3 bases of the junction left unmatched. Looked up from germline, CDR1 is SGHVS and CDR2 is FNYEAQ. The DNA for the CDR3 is TGTGCCAGCAGCTTCACAGGGGAAAACACTGAAGCTTTCTTT. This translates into CASSFTGENTEAFF.

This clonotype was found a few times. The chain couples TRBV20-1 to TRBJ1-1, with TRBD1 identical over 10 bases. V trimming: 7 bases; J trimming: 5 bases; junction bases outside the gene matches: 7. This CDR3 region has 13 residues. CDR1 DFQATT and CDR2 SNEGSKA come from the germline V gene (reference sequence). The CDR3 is CSVDRGLGTEAFF. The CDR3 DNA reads TGCAGTGTTGACAGGGGGCTGGGGACTGAAGCTTTCTTT.

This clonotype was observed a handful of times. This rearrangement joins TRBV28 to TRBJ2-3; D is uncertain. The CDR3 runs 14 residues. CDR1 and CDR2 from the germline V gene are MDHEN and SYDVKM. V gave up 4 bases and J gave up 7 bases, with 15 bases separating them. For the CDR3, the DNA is TGTGCCAGCAGTTCCGGCGGAGAAATTCATACGCAGTATTTT. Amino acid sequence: CASSSGGEIHTQYF.

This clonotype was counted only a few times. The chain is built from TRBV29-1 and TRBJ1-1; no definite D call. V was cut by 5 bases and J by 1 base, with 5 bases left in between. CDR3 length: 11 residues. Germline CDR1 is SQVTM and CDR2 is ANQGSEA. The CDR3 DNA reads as TGCAGCGTTATCACGAACACTGAAGCTTTCTTT. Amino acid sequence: CSVITNTEAFF.

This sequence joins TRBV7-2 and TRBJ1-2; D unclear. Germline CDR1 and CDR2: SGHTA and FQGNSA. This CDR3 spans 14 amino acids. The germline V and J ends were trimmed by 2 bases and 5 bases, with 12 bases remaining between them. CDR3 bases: TGTGCCAGCAGCTTAAACTACGGGGATTATGGCTACACCTTC. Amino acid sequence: CASSLNYGDYGYTF.

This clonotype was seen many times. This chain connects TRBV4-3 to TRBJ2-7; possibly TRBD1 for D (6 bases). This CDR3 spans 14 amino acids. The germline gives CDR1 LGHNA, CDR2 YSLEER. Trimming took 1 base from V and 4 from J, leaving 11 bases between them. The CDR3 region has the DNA TGCGCCAGCAGCCAAGCCAACAGGGAGTACGAGCAGTACGTC. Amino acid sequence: CASSQANREYEQYV.

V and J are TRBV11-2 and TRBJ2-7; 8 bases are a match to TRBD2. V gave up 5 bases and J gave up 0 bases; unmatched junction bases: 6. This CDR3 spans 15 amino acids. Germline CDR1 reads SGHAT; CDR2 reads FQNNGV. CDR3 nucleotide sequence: TGTGCCAGCAGCCCGGGGGGGCCAGGCTCCTACGAGCAGTACGTC. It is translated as CASSPGGPGSYEQYV.

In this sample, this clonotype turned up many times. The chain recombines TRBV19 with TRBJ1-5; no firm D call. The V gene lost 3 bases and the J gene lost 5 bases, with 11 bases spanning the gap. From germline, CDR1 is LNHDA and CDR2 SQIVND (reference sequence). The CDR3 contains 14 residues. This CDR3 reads CASSISRRDQPQHF. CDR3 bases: TGTGCCAGTAGTATCTCCAGGAGGGATCAGCCCCAGCATTTT.

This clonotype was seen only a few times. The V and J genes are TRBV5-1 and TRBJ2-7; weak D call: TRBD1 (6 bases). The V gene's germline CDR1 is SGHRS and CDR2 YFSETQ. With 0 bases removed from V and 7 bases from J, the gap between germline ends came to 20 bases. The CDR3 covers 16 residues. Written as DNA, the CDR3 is TGCGCCAGCAGCTTGGTAGGGGTCGTGGGGGCTGGAGAGCAGTACTTC. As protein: CASSLVGVVGAGEQYF.

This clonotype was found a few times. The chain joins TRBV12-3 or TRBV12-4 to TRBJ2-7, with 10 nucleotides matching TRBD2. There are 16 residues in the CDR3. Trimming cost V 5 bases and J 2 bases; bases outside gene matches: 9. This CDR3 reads CASSPGRTSGTYEQYF. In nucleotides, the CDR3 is TGTGCCAGCAGTCCGGGGCGGACTAGCGGTACCTACGAGCAGTACTTC.

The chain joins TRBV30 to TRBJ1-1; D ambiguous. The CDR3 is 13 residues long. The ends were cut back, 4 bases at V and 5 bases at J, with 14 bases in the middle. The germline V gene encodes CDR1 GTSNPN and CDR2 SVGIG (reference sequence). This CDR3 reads CAWTPRWGTEAFF. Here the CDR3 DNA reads TGTGCCTGGACCCCACGCTGGGGAACTGAAGCTTTCTTT.

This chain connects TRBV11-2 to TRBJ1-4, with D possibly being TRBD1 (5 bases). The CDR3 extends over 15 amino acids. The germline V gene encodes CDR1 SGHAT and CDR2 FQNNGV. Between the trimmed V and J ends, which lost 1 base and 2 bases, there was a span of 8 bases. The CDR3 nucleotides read TGTGCCAGCAGCTTAGGAGGGACGACTAATGAAAAACTGTTTTTT. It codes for CASSLGGTTNEKLFF.

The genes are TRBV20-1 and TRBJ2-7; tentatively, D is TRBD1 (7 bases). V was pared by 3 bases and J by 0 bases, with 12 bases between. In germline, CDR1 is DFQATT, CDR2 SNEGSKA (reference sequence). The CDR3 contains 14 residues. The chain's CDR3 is CSASGTAGSYEQYV. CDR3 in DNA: TGCAGTGCTAGTGGGACAGCGGGCTCCTACGAGCAGTACGTC.

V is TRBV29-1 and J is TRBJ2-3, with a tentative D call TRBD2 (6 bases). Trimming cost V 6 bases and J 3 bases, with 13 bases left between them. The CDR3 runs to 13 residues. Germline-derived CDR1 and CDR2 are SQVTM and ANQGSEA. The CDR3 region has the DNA TGCAGCGTGGCGGGCGGGGAGACAGATACGCAGTATTTT. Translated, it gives CSVAGGETDTQYF.

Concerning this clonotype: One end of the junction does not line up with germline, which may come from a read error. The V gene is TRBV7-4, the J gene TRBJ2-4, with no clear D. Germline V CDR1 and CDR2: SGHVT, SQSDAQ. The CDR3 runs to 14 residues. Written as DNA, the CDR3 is TGTGCCAGCAACGATGACTCAGCCCAAAACATTCAGTACTTC. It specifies CASNDDSAQNIQYF. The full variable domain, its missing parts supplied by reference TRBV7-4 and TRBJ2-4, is GAGVSQSPRYKVAKRGRDVALRCDSISGHVTLYWYRQTLGQGSEVLTYSQSDAQRDKSGRPSGRFSAERPERSVSTLKIQRTEQGDSAVYLCASNDDSAQNIQYFGAGTRLSVL.

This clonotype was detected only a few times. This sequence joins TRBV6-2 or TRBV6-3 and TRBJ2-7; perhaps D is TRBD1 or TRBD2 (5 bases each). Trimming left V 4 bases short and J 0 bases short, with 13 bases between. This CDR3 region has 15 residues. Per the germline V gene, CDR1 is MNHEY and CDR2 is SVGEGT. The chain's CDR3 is CASSSGRDDSYEQYV. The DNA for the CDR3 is TGTGCCAGCAGTTCGGGAAGGGACGACTCCTACGAGCAGTACGTC.

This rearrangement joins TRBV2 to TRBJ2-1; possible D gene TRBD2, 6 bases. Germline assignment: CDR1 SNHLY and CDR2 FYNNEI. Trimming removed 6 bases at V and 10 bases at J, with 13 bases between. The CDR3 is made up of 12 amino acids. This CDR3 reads CASRESGHEQFF. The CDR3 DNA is TGTGCCAGCAGGGAGAGCGGGCACGAGCAGTTCTTC.

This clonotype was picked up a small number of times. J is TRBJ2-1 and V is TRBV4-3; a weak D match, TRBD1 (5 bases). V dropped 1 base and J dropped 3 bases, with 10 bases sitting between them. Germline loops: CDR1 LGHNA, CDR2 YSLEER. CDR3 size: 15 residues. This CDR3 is CASSQAGSLYNEQFF. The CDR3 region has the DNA TGCGCCAGCAGCCAAGCAGGGTCCCTCTACAATGAGCAGTTCTTC.

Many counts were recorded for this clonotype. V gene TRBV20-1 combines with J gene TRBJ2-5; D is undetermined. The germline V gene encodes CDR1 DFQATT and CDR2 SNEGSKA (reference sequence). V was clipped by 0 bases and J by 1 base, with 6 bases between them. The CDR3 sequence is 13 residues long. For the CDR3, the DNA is TGCAGTGCTAGAGATGGGTTCCAAGAGACCCAGTACTTC. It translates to CSARDGFQETQYF.

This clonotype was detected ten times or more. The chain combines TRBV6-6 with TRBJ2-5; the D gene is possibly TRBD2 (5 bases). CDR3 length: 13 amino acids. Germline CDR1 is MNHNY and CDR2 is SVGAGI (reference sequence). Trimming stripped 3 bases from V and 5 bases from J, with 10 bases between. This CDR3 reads CASSYGLGETQYF. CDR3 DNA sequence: TGTGCCAGCAGTTATGGACTGGGGGAGACCCAGTACTTC.

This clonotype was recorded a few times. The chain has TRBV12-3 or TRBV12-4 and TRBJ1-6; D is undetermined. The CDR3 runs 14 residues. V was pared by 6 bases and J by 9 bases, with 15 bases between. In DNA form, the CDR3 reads TGTGCCAGCAGACACGACCGATCGGGTTCACCCCTCCACTTT. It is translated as CASRHDRSGSPLHF.

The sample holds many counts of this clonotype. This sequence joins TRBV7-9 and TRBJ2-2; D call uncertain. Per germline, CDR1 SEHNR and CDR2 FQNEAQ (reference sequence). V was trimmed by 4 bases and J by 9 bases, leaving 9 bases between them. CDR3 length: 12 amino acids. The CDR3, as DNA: TGTGCCAGCAGCTATGCCCCTTGGGAGCTGTTTTTT. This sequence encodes CASSYAPWELFF.

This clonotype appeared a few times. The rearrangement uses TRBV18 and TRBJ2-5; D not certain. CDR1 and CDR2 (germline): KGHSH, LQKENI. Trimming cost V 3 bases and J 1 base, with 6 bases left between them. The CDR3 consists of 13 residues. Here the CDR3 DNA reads TGTGCCAGCTCACCCCAGAGCCAAGAGACCCAGTACTTC. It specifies CASSPQSQETQYF.